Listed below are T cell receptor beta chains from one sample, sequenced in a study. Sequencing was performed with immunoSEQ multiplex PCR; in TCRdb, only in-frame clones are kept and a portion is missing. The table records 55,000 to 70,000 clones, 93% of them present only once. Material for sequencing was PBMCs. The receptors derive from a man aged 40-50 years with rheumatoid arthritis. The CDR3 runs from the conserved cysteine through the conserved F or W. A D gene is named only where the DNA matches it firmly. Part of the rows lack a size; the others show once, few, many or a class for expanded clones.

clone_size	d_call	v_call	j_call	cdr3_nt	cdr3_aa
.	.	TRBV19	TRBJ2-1	TGTGCCAGTAGTATTTTCGCAGCCGACTCCTACAATGAGCAGTTCTTC	CASSIFAADSYNEQFF
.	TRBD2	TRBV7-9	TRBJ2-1	TGTGCCAGCAGCTCGCTAGCGGGGGCAAATAATGAGCAGTTCTTC	CASSSLAGANNEQFF
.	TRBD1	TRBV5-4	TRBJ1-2	TGTGCCAGCAGCCCACCGGGACAGGGGGCTCGTGGCTACACCTTC	CASSPPGQGARGYTF
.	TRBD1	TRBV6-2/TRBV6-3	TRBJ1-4	TGTGCCAGCAGTGCATATGGGACAGGGTTGTTGGATGAAAAACTGTTTTTT	CASSAYGTGLLDEKLFF
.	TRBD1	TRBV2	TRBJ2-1	TGTGCCAGCAGTGTCTGGACAGGGGGCAATGAGCAGTTCTTC	CASSVWTGGNEQFF
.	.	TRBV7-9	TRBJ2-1	TGTGCCAGCAGCCCCGATCCTAAAAACAGCGATGAGCAGTTCTTC	CASSPDPKNSDEQFF
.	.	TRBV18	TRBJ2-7	TGTGCCAGCTCACCTATCGGGGGCTACGAGCAGTACTTC	CASSPIGGYEQYF
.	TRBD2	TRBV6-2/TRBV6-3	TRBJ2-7	TGTGCCAGCAGTCTTAGCGGGACGGCGGGGGAGCAGTACTTC	CASSLSGTAGEQYF
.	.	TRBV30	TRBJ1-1	TGTGCCTGGAAGGGGTGGGGAAGGAACACTGAAGCTTTCTTT	CAWKGWGRNTEAFF
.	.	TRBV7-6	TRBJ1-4	TGTGCCAGCAGCTTAGATAGGACACCCGCCTCTAATGAAAAACTGTTTTTT	CASSLDRTPASNEKLFF
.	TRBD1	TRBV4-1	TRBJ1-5	TGCGCCAGCAGCCAAGGAGGGGGCGGGAACTATCAGCCCCAGCATTTT	CASSQGGGGNYQPQHF
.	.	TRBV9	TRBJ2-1	TGTGCCAGCAGCACAACCTGGGGGGCTAGCGGTTACAATGAGCAGTTCTTC	CASSTTWGASGYNEQFF
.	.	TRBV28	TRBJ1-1	TGTGCCAGCAGTTTAGGTAGGGGGGACACTGAAGCTTTCTTT	CASSLGRGDTEAFF
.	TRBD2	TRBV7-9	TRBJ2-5	TGTGCCAGCAGCAGCGGCGGGGGTCTTCAAAGGACCCAGTACTTC	CASSSGGGLQRTQYF
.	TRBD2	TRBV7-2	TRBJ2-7	TGTGCCAGCAGCTTAGAGGCCGGACTAGCGTCCTCCGAGCAGTACTTC	CASSLEAGLASSEQYF
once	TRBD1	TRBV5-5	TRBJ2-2	TGTGCCAGCAGCTTGGAGAGACAGGGGGCCCCGGAGTCTGGGGAGCTGTTTTTT	CASSLERQGAPESGELFF
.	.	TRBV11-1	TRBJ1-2	TGTGCCAGCAGCCAATACCGGGACCATGGCTACACCTTC	CASSQYRDHGYTF
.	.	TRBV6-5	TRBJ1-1	TGTGCCAGCACGAAGGGGCGGATGAACACTGAAGCTTTCTTT	CASTKGRMNTEAFF
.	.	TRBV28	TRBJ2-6	TGTGCCAGCAGTGGGCAGAACATCCCAATTTCTGGGGCCAACGTCCTGACTTTC	CASSGQNIPISGANVLTF
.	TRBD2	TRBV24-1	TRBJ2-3	TGTGCCACCAGTGATCTACGGACTAGCGGGGGGAGGACAGATACGCAGTATTTT	CATSDLRTSGGRTDTQYF
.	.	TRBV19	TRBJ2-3	TGTGCCAGTAGTCCCCGAATGGGCACAGATACGCAGTATTTT	CASSPRMGTDTQYF
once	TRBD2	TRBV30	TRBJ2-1	TGTGCCTGGACGAGCGGGAGCTCCTACAATGAGCAGTTCTTC	CAWTSGSSYNEQFF
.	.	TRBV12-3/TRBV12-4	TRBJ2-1	TGTGCCAGCAGGGTCAGGTGGGAGCAGTTCTTC	CASRVRWEQFF
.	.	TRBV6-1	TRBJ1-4	TGTGCCAGCAGTGACCTGGACAGAGTCGCAACTAATGAAAAACTGTTTTTT	CASSDLDRVATNEKLFF
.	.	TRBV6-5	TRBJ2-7	TGTGCCAGCAGTTCGAGGGGGAGGTACGAGCAGTACTTC	CASSSRGRYEQYF
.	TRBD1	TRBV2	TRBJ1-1	TGTGCCAGCACGGGACAGGGAAGGGACACTGAAGCTTTCTTT	CASTGQGRDTEAFF
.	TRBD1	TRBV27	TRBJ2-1	TGTGCCAGCAGTTTATTAGGGGGCACTGAGCAGTTCTTC	CASSLLGGTEQFF
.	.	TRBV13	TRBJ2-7	TGTGCCAGCAGCCTCATTGGAGGCGGGCAGTACTTC	CASSLIGGGQYF
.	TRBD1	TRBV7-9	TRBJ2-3	TGTGCCAGCACCCTGACAGGGTCTAGCACAGATACGCAGTATTTT	CASTLTGSSTDTQYF
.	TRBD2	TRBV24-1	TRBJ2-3	TGTGCCACCAGTGAAGATCTAGCGGGTACGCAGTATTTT	CATSEDLAGTQYF
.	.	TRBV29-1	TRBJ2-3	TGCAGCGGCCGCACAGATACGCAGTATTTT	CSGRTDTQYF
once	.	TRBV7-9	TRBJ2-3	TGTGCCAGCAGCTTAAGGTCCCAGGGGACAGATACGCAGTATTTT	CASSLRSQGTDTQYF
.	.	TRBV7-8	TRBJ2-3	TGTGCCAGCAGCCACGGAGTCGGCCCTGATTTT	CASSHGVGPDF
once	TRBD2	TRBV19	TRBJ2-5	TGTGCCAGTAGTACGGTAGCGGGAGGGCGGAGGGAGACCCAGTACTTC	CASSTVAGGRRETQYF
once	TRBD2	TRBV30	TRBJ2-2	TGTGCCTGGAGTGTACTTAGCGGGAGTGGCACCGGGGAGCTGTTTTTT	CAWSVLSGSGTGELFF
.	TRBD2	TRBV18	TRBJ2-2	TGTGCCAGCTCACCTCGACGGACTAGCGGAAACACCGGGGAGCTGTTTTTT	CASSPRRTSGNTGELFF
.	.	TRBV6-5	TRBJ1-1	TGTGCCAGCAGTTACTGGTTGAACACTGAAGCTTTCTTT	CASSYWLNTEAFF
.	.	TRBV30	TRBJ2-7	TGTGCCTGGAGTAGGGGACTGAGCTACGAGCAGTACTTC	CAWSRGLSYEQYF
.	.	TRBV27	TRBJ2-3	TGTGCCAGCAGTTTGCCACCAGATACGCAGTATTTT	CASSLPPDTQYF
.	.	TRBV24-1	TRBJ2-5	TGTGCCACCAGTGATCTAGGTCAAGGGGAGACCCAGTACTTC	CATSDLGQGETQYF